One sample yielded the 2 T cell receptor beta chains listed below, sequenced in a study of blood T cell repertoires in COVID-19. Only in-frame clones appear in the TCRdb table, and some are missing; sequencing was by immunoSEQ multiplex PCR. The data hold about 100,000 clones, with around four fifths observed a single time. The specimen sequenced was peripheral blood. These receptors all stem from a man in his sixties or seventies with active or convalescent COVID-19.

V gene TRBV4-1 combines with J gene TRBJ1-1; 7 bases match TRBD1. The CDR3 is made up of 19 amino acids. Germline V gene data show CDR1 as MGHRA and CDR2 as YSYEKL. Germline trimming cut 1 base from V and 4 bases from J; bases unmatched to any gene: 18. The CDR3 protein is CASSQAPAGTATLGTEAFF. The DNA of the CDR3 is TGCGCCAGCAGCCAAGCCCCAGCCGGGACAGCCACCCTTGGCACTGAAGCTTTCTTT.

In this sample, this clone turned up a few times. The V and J genes are TRBV4-2 and TRBJ2-7; 7 bases match TRBD2. The length of the CDR3 is 15 residues. V dropped 0 bases and J dropped 3; count of bases not matched to a gene: 5. Germline V lookup: CDR1 LGHNA, CDR2 YNFKEQ. CDR3 protein: CASSQDPGLYYEQYF. As DNA, the CDR3 is TGTGCCAGCAGCCAAGATCCGGGACTATACTACGAGCAGTACTTC.